The source of this TCR beta chain is a study of blood T cell repertoires in COVID-19. Study background: The United States, Italy and Spain were the sources of the acute and convalescent COVID-19 samples. Nucleic acid was either cDNA or gDNA, and it came from T cells, B-cell-depleted T cells, or PBMCs.

Per the authors' pipeline: Estimation of nucleated cell counts relied on the amplification of reference gene primers. Profiled with immunoSEQ multiplex PCR; TCRdb holds only in-frame clones, not every one. The DNA gave D and trimming, while V, J and clone size come from that table. This table has about 310,000 clones, around 90% appearing once. Material for sequencing was peripheral blood. The sequence derives from a man aged 50-60 years with active or convalescent COVID-19.

The CDR3 protein is CASSSGQGGGTGELFF. The CDR3 DNA reads as TGTGCCAGCAGCTCCGGACAGGGGGGAGGGACCGGGGAGCTGTTTTTT. This sequence joins TRBV7-9 and TRBJ2-2; 10 nucleotides match TRBD1. The CDR3 extends over 16 amino acids. Trimming removed 4 bases from V and 5 bases from J; junction bases left unmatched: 7. Germline CDR1 SEHNR, CDR2 FQNEAQ (reference sequence).